This T cell receptor beta chain was observed in a study of cytomegalovirus exposure and HLA in healthy donors. PCR was performed using 60 Vbeta and 13 Jbeta primers. Only in-frame clones appear in the TCRdb table, and some are missing; sequencing was by immunoSEQ multiplex PCR. The sample lists fewer than 200,000 clones; less than 80% were seen once. CDR3 length: 13 amino acids. The germline CDR1 and CDR2 sequences are GTSNPN and SVGIG (reference sequence). J lost 9 bases, V lost 2 bases, and 7 bases had no gene match. Points from the study as a whole: A list of about 160 TCR beta chains associated with cytomegalovirus was given.

With respect to this clone: Its antigen is still unknown.

Input material: PBMCs. The sequence came from a man aged 35-49 years in good health and CMV-seronegative. The chain links TRBV30 to TRBJ2-1; 7 bases are a match to TRBD2. The chain's CDR3 is CAWSRRGVSEQFF. CDR3 bases: TGTGCCTGGAGTCGTCGGGGGGTCAGTGAGCAGTTCTTC.